These 29 T cell receptor beta chains came from one sample sequenced in a study of blood T cell repertoires in COVID-19. Sequenced by immunoSEQ multiplex PCR; TCRdb stores in-frame clones only, minus some. The sample includes approximately 190,000 clones, 70% to 90% of them seen just once. The sample comprised peripheral blood. These receptors were obtained from a woman between 35 and 50 years old who had recovered from COVID-19.

The V call is TRBV28, the J call TRBJ1-2; perhaps TRBD1 as D (5 bases). CDR3 size: 14 residues. CDR1 and CDR2 (germline): MDHEN, SYDVKM. Trimming stripped 5 bases from V and 4 bases from J, with 14 bases between. DNA for the CDR3: TGTGCCAGCAGTCGATCGGGGGAGGCCTATGGCTACACCTTC. Translation: CASSRSGEAYGYTF.

The chain has TRBV6-2 or TRBV6-3 and TRBJ1-1, with 9 bases aligning to TRBD1. Looked up from germline, CDR1 is MNHEY and CDR2 is SVGEGT. The junction had 15 bases not matched to a gene; V was cut back by 6 bases and J by 4 bases. This CDR3 has 17 amino acids. As DNA, the CDR3 is TGTGCCAGCAGCCTGCATAGAACAGGGGGCAGGGGCACTGAAGCTTTCTTT. This translates into CASSLHRTGGRGTEAFF.

CDR3 bases: TGTGCCAGCTCCCCAGGCGAGGCGAGCGGCACTGAAGCTTTCTTT. It encodes CASSPGEASGTEAFF. V and J are TRBV18 and TRBJ1-1; D is uncertain. V was trimmed by 6 bases and J by 4 bases, leaving 18 bases between them. This CDR3 comprises 15 residues. Germline loops: CDR1 KGHSH, CDR2 LQKENI. Full variable domain (remainder filled in from reference TRBV18 and TRBJ1-1): NAGVMQNPRHLVRRRGQEARLRCSPMKGHSHVYWYRQLPEEGLKFMVYLQKENIIDESGMPKERFSAEFPKEGPSILRIQQVVRGDSAAYFCASSPGEASGTEAFFGQGTRLTVV.

V usage is TRBV4-3 and J usage is TRBJ2-3; 7 bases align to TRBD2. The length of the CDR3 is 16 residues. Germline V CDR1 and CDR2: LGHNA, YSLEER. Losses at the gene ends were 1 base for V and 4 bases for J; bases not matched to a gene: 8. As DNA, the CDR3 is TGCGCCAGCAGCCAAGGAGAGCGGGGTGGGGCAGATACGCAGTATTTT. Its translation is CASSQGERGGADTQYF.

V usage is TRBV14 and J usage is TRBJ1-4; weak D call: TRBD1 (5 bases). Germline values: CDR1 SGHDN, CDR2 FVKESK. CDR3 length: 15 amino acids. V gave up 1 base and J gave up 8 bases, with 14 bases separating them. The chain's CDR3 is CASSQGGSREEKLFF. The CDR3 DNA reads TGTGCCAGCAGCCAAGGGGGCAGCCGCGAGGAAAAACTGTTTTTT.

The chain has TRBV3-1 (or the pseudogene TRBV3-2) and TRBJ1-1, with D possibly being TRBD1 (5 bases). Trimming left V 2 bases short and J 4 bases short, with 11 bases between. This CDR3 is built from 14 residues. Germline V gene sequence: CDR1 LGHDT, CDR2 YNNKEL (reference sequence). CDR3 in amino acids: CASSQRGVLTEAFF. The CDR3 bases are TGTGCCAGCAGCCAACGGGGGGTCCTCACTGAAGCTTTCTTT.

The chain combines TRBV6-5 with TRBJ2-4; the match to TRBD2 covers 8 bases. The V gene end was trimmed by 8 bases and the J gene end by 11 bases; junction bases not matched to a gene: 8. The germline V gene encodes CDR1 MNHEY and CDR2 SVGAGI. The CDR3 is made up of 12 amino acids. CDR3: CASGLDGRVQYF. In DNA form, the CDR3 reads TGTGCCAGCGGCCTCGACGGGAGGGTTCAGTACTTC.

This rearrangement joins TRBV7-2 to TRBJ2-7, with D perhaps matching TRBD1 (5 bases). CDR1 is SGHTA and CDR2 is FQGNSA in the germline V gene. CDR3 length: 14 residues. The V and J ends lost 6 bases and 4 bases respectively, with 16 bases between them. Here the CDR3 reads CASSLRGHSYEQYF. The CDR3 bases are TGTGCCAGCAGTCTCCGAGGACACTCGTACGAGCAGTACTTC.

This clone was observed a few times. The rearrangement uses TRBV5-1 and TRBJ2-1, with D possibly being TRBD2 (5 bases). The CDR3 covers 14 residues. V lost 4 bases, J lost 6 bases, and 14 bases lay in between. Germline V gene data show CDR1 as SGHRS and CDR2 as YFSETQ. The CDR3 sequence is CASSDQLDSNEQFF. The CDR3 nucleotides read TGCGCCAGCAGCGACCAACTAGATAGCAATGAGCAGTTCTTC.

The chain uses TRBV9 and TRBJ2-2; 9 bases fit TRBD2. V gave up 0 bases and J gave up 4 bases; unmatched junction bases: 7. Germline CDR1 reads SGDLS; CDR2 reads YYNGEE. This CDR3 spans 17 amino acids. The CDR3 loop is CASSVGLSGSGTGELFF. The CDR3 DNA is TGTGCCAGCAGCGTAGGACTTAGCGGGAGTGGCACCGGGGAGCTGTTTTTT.

The CDR3 spells CASSRQGNSNQPQHF. The CDR3 region has the DNA TGTGCCAGCAGTCGTCAGGGAAATAGCAATCAGCCCCAGCATTTT. J is TRBJ1-5 and V is TRBV7-2; D is possibly TRBD1 (5 bases). CDR3 length: 15 residues. Trimming stripped 6 bases from V and 0 bases from J, with 12 bases between. In germline, CDR1 is SGHTA, CDR2 FQGNSA.

The genes are TRBV9 and TRBJ2-7, with TRBD1 matching over 8 bases. CDR3 length equals 14 residues. From germline, CDR1 is SGDLS and CDR2 YYNGEE. V shed 1 base and J 6 bases; nucleotides not matched to a gene: 6. The CDR3 DNA sequence: TGTGCCAGCAGCGTAACAGGGGGTTGTTGCGAGCAGTACTTC. Protein: CASSVTGGCCEQYF.

This clone was seen only once. V is TRBV19 and J is TRBJ1-5, with TRBD1 matching 7 bases. Germline V lookup: CDR1 LNHDA, CDR2 SQIVND (reference sequence). The CDR3 has 17 residues. V shed 2 bases and J 2 bases; nucleotides not matched to a gene: 9. CDR3: CASSIPRQGAGNQPQHF. In DNA form, the CDR3 reads TGTGCCAGTAGTATACCCCGACAGGGTGCGGGCAATCAGCCCCAGCATTTT.

This rearrangement joins TRBV11-2 to TRBJ2-7; 13 bases fit TRBD2. V lost 5 bases and J lost 5; bases outside the gene matches: 12. The CDR3 totals 17 residues. Germline CDR1 is SGHAT and CDR2 is FQNNGV. The CDR3 loop reads CASSLRPGGLAGDEQYF. As DNA, the CDR3 is TGTGCCAGCAGCCTAAGGCCAGGCGGACTAGCGGGAGACGAGCAGTACTTC.

V usage is TRBV28 and J usage is TRBJ2-1, with TRBD2 as a possible D gene (5 bases). The germline CDR1 and CDR2 sequences are MDHEN and SYDVKM. The CDR3 sequence is 13 residues long. The V end lost 4 bases, the J end lost 5 bases, and 9 bases lay between the germline ends. The CDR3 spells CASSSAGNNEQFF. The CDR3 DNA sequence: TGTGCCAGCAGTTCCGCCGGGAACAATGAGCAGTTCTTC.

The V and J genes are TRBV3-1 (or the pseudogene TRBV3-2) and TRBJ1-2, with TRBD1 identical over 9 bases. The CDR3 extends over 16 amino acids. Germline CDR1 and CDR2: LGHDT and YNNKEL (reference sequence). Trimming removed 0 bases from V and 6 bases from J; junction bases left unmatched: 8. CDR3 DNA: TGTGCCAGCAGCCAAGATGGGGACAGGGCCTGGGATGGCTACACCTTC. The encoded protein is CASSQDGDRAWDGYTF.

The genes are TRBV28 and TRBJ2-3, with TRBD1 as a possible D gene (5 bases). The V end lost 1 base, the J end lost 4 bases, and 12 bases lay between the germline ends. The germline CDR1 and CDR2 sequences are MDHEN and SYDVKM. The CDR3 runs to 15 residues. CDR3 sequence reads: CASSLFQGTSDTQYF. The DNA for the CDR3 is TGTGCCAGCAGTTTATTTCAGGGTACATCAGATACGCAGTATTTT.

This chain uses TRBV3-1 (or the pseudogene TRBV3-2) with TRBJ2-1; TRBD2 matches at 7 bases. CDR3 length: 15 amino acids. After removal of 0 bases from V and 8 bases from J, the junction contained 7 bases not matched to a gene. Germline lookup yields CDR1 LGHDT and CDR2 YNNKEL (reference sequence). The CDR3 protein is CASSQEVLAVDEQFF. As DNA, the CDR3 is TGTGCCAGCAGCCAAGAAGTCCTAGCGGTGGATGAGCAGTTCTTC.

The chain has TRBV15 and TRBJ1-4; 9 nucleotides agree with TRBD1. CDR1 and CDR2 from the germline V gene are LNHNV and YYDKDF (reference sequence). The V segment lost 2 bases and the J segment 6 bases; nucleotides outside the gene matches: 7. The length of the CDR3 is 16 residues. The CDR3 nucleotides are TGTGCCACCAGCAGACAACAGACAGGGGGGGATGAAAAACTGTTTTTT. Its translation: CATSRQQTGGDEKLFF.

The chain couples TRBV5-5 to TRBJ2-7, with TRBD1 matching 8 bases. The CDR3 extends over 13 amino acids. Looked up from germline, CDR1 is SGHKS and CDR2 is YYEKEE (reference sequence). With 5 bases clipped from V and 0 bases from J, the junction kept 1 base outside the gene matches. For the CDR3, the DNA is TGTGCCAGCAGACAGGGGGTCTCCTACGAGCAGTACTTC. It translates to CASRQGVSYEQYF.

Here the CDR3 DNA reads TGTGCCAGTAGTGCAGGGGCGAACACCGGGGAGCTGTTTTTT. It encodes CASSAGANTGELFF. The V gene is TRBV19, the J gene TRBJ2-2; D perhaps matches TRBD1 (6 bases). Germline V gene lookup returns CDR1 LNHDA and CDR2 SQIVND (reference sequence). The CDR3 runs to 14 residues. Trimming shortened V by 5 bases and J by 0 bases, and 7 bases separated the two germline ends.

The V call is TRBV2, the J call TRBJ2-1, with 8 bases matching TRBD2. CDR3 length equals 15 residues. The V gene's germline CDR1 is SNHLY and CDR2 FYNNEI. With 6 bases clipped from V and 4 bases from J, the junction kept 8 bases outside the gene matches. As DNA, the CDR3 is TGTGCCAGCAGCCAATCGGGGACTAGTTACAATGAGCAGTTCTTC. Protein: CASSQSGTSYNEQFF.

The chain carries TRBV19 and TRBJ1-6; 8 bases map to TRBD1. Germline-derived CDR1 and CDR2 are LNHDA and SQIVND (reference sequence). The CDR3 extends over 15 amino acids. V was pared by 7 bases and J by 6 bases, with 8 bases of the junction left unmatched. The CDR3 DNA sequence: TGTGCCAGTAAGCCTACAGACAGGGGTAATTCACCCCTCCACTTT. Encoded protein: CASKPTDRGNSPLHF.

This rearrangement joins TRBV7-8 to TRBJ2-5; D may be TRBD2 (5 bases). The CDR3 runs to 11 residues. V lost 5 bases to trimming and J lost 5 bases, with 6 bases between them. Germline lookup yields CDR1 SGHVS and CDR2 FQNEAQ. The CDR3 region is CASSRRETQYF. The DNA of the CDR3 is TGTGCCAGCAGCCGGAGGGAGACCCAGTACTTC.

The V call is TRBV2, the J call TRBJ2-1, with D tentatively TRBD1 (6 bases). Germline V gene sequence: CDR1 SNHLY, CDR2 FYNNEI. V was trimmed by 6 bases and J by 10 bases, leaving 16 bases between them. The CDR3 runs 13 residues. The CDR3 DNA follows: TGTGCCAGCAGGTCCCGGGACAAGGCCGAGCAGTTCTTC. It encodes CASRSRDKAEQFF.

The chain recombines TRBV12-3 or TRBV12-4 with TRBJ1-1; tentative D call: TRBD1 (6 bases). The CDR3 runs 12 residues. V lost 6 bases and J 7 bases, leaving 12 bases between the germline ends. The CDR3: CASSHQQGEAFF. The CDR3 nucleotides are TGTGCCAGCAGCCATCAACAGGGTGAAGCTTTCTTT.

This chain connects TRBV19 to TRBJ1-2; 9 nucleotides align to TRBD1. The CDR3 is 13 amino acids. V was clipped by 5 bases and J by 6 bases; unmatched bases: 4. Germline V lookup: CDR1 LNHDA, CDR2 SQIVND (reference sequence). The CDR3 DNA sequence: TGTGCCAGTAGTGTGACAGGGGGGAATGGCTACACCTTC. This gives the protein CASSVTGGNGYTF.

This rearrangement joins TRBV6-5 to TRBJ1-5; unclear D gene. Trimming pared 1 base from V and 5 bases from J, leaving 12 bases between. Germline CDR1 is MNHEY and CDR2 is SVGAGI. The CDR3 runs 15 residues. CDR3 nucleotides: TGTGCCAGCAGTTACTTTGCCGGAGGCGATCAGCCCCAGCATTTT. Encoded protein: CASSYFAGGDQPQHF.

The chain is built from TRBV24-1 and TRBJ2-3; 7 nucleotides align to TRBD2. Trimming removed 7 bases from V and 4 bases from J; junction bases left unmatched: 13. CDR1 KGHDR and CDR2 SFDVKD come from the germline V gene. The CDR3 has 16 residues. CDR3 sequence (DNA): TGTGCCACCAGCCCCTCGGGGTGGGAGGGCTCAGATACGCAGTATTTT. This encodes CATSPSGWEGSDTQYF.